There are a few counts of the clone carrying this T cell receptor beta chain. The data belong to a study of CD8 T cells in Susac syndrome. cDNA came from around 0.5 to 1 ug RNA primed by random hexamers. TCRdb redid the calling of the immunoSEQ multiplex PCR reads with MiXCR, one entry per CDR3 protein. The data contain approximately 77,000 distinct CDR3 sequences, roughly 91% of them singletons. The ends lost 6 bases at V and 1 base at J; junction bases unmatched: 7. CDR3 length: 15 amino acids. Germline assignment: CDR1 MNHEY and CDR2 SVGAGI. Negative isolation yielded CD8+ and CD4+ T cells; FACS enriched TEMRA cells.

V is TRBV6-5 and J is TRBJ2-5; 8 nucleotides align to TRBD1. This receptor was identified in a human donor with Susac syndrome. The sequenced sample was CD4+ T cells from PBMCs. CDR3 sequence reads: CASSLKGTGQETQYF. CDR3 in DNA: TGTGCCAGCAGCCTAAAAGGGACAGGCCAAGAGACCCAGTACTTC.